This is a list of T cell receptor beta chains from one sample in a study of identical twins. MiXCR was run by TCRdb on the 5' RACE reads, yielding one entry per CDR3 protein. This sample has 400,000 to 600,000 distinct CDR3 sequences; 20% to 25% occur once, and the top ten carry more than 0.4%. These sequences were also reported in another study, on yellow fever vaccine responses in identical twins.

The sample comprised CD4+ T cells sorted from blood. All receptors derive from a woman under 30 in good health. The CDR3 runs from the conserved cysteine through the conserved F or W. The D gene is left open where the match is weak. Clone size is stated in some rows and not others, as once, few, many or a class when expanded.

V gene,clone size,J gene,D gene,CDR3 protein,CDR3 DNA
TRBV10-3,.,TRBJ2-2,.,CAISVAGTSNTGELFF,TGTGCCATCAGTGTAGCCGGGACATCGAACACCGGGGAGCTGTTTTTT
TRBV7-2,few,TRBJ2-3,.,CASSSRVGLTDTQYF,TGTGCCAGCAGCTCCCGGGTAGGGCTCACAGATACGCAGTATTTT
TRBV6-5,once,TRBJ2-2,TRBD1,CASSYEGARTGELFF,TGTGCCAGCAGTTACGAGGGGGCTCGCACCGGGGAGCTGTTTTTT
TRBV29-1,.,TRBJ2-1,TRBD2,CSVEPLAGGVEQFF,TGCAGCGTTGAACCCCTAGCGGGAGGGGTTGAGCAGTTCTTC
TRBV14,few,TRBJ2-1,TRBD2,CASSPGGGNNEQFF,TGTGCCAGCAGCCCTGGGGGGGGTAACAATGAGCAGTTCTTC
TRBV12-3/TRBV12-4,few,TRBJ1-1,TRBD1,CASTLRQGSSEAFF,TGTGCCAGCACCCTTAGACAGGGTAGTTCTGAAGCTTTCTTT
TRBV20-1,few,TRBJ2-5,TRBD2,CSATPLAGGQETQYF,TGCAGTGCTACACCACTAGCGGGAGGCCAAGAGACCCAGTACTTC
TRBV9,few,TRBJ1-6,.,CASSPLGQPNSPLHF,TGTGCCAGCAGCCCCCTCGGACAGCCTAATTCACCCCTCCACTTT
TRBV10-3,.,TRBJ2-5,.,CAISDSPGAQETQYF,TGTGCCATCAGTGACTCCCCGGGGGCCCAAGAGACCCAGTACTTC
TRBV19,.,TRBJ2-3,.,CASSVARAAGSDTQYF,TGTGCCAGTAGTGTGGCCAGGGCCGCCGGTTCAGATACGCAGTATTTT
TRBV5-1,.,TRBJ1-4,TRBD1,CASSPGQGRVQNEKLFF,TGCGCCAGCAGCCCTGGACAGGGGCGCGTCCAAAATGAAAAACTGTTTTTT
TRBV7-6,.,TRBJ2-1,.,CASSPRGGAYNEQFF,TGTGCCAGCAGCCCCCGTGGCGGGGCCTACAATGAGCAGTTCTTC
TRBV24-1,few,TRBJ1-2,.,CATSDQRGGYTF,TGTGCCACCAGTGACCAAAGGGGCGGCTACACCTTC
TRBV5-1,once,TRBJ2-5,TRBD1,CASSERQGTQETQYF,TGCGCCAGCAGCGAGCGACAGGGCACACAAGAGACCCAGTACTTC
TRBV20-1,.,TRBJ2-3,TRBD2,CSARPILAGSTDTQYF,TGCAGTGCTAGACCAATACTAGCGGGGAGCACAGATACGCAGTATTTT
TRBV6-5,.,TRBJ1-1,.,CASSFERDTEAFF,TGTGCCAGCAGTTTCGAACGGGACACTGAAGCTTTCTTT
TRBV6-5,few,TRBJ2-5,TRBD1,CASSSVTGKETQYF,TGTGCCAGCAGTTCCGTGACAGGGAAAGAGACCCAGTACTTC
TRBV29-1,.,TRBJ2-2,.,CSVSSEANTGELFF,TGCAGCGTTAGTAGCGAGGCAAATACCGGGGAGCTGTTTTTT
TRBV5-1,.,TRBJ2-2,TRBD1,CASSPSPGQESTGELFF,TGCGCCAGCAGCCCATCACCGGGACAGGAATCCACCGGGGAGCTGTTTTTT
TRBV6-5,few,TRBJ1-6,.,CASSYSGRANSPLHF,TGTGCCAGCAGTTACTCCGGCAGGGCAAATTCACCCCTCCACTTT
TRBV15,few,TRBJ2-5,.,CATSGLTHSLETQYF,TGTGCCACCAGCGGACTGACGCATAGTCTAGAGACCCAGTACTTC
TRBV4-1,few,TRBJ2-1,TRBD2,CASSVTGTSGTYNEQFF,TGCGCCAGCAGCGTTACCGGGACTAGCGGAACCTACAATGAGCAGTTCTTC
TRBV19,few,TRBJ2-1,.,CASSIGVDSVSYNEQFF,TGTGCCAGTAGTATAGGGGTGGACAGTGTCTCCTACAATGAGCAGTTCTTC
TRBV9,.,TRBJ1-5,.,CASSTRDNNQPQHF,TGTGCCAGCAGCACCCGGGACAACAATCAGCCCCAGCATTTT
TRBV3-1,.,TRBJ2-3,.,CASSPSGARDTQYF,TGTGCCAGCAGCCCATCGGGGGCAAGGGATACGCAGTATTTT
TRBV19,few,TRBJ2-5,TRBD2,CASSWGTSATQYF,TGTGCCAGTAGTTGGGGGACTAGCGCCACCCAGTACTTC
TRBV2,.,TRBJ1-4,.,CASSGQMGEKLFF,TGTGCCAGCAGCGGACAGATGGGTGAAAAACTGTTTTTT
TRBV5-1,.,TRBJ2-7,TRBD1,CASSLRTGDPDEQYF,TGCGCCAGCAGCTTACGGACAGGGGACCCCGACGAGCAGTACTTC
TRBV27,few,TRBJ2-7,.,CASSRRDPPSEQYF,TGTGCCAGCAGTAGGAGGGACCCGCCGAGCGAGCAGTACTTC
TRBV7-6,.,TRBJ1-1,.,CASSSYRERTEAFF,TGTGCCAGCAGCTCGTACAGGGAGCGCACTGAAGCTTTCTTT
TRBV7-2,.,TRBJ2-5,.,CASSLAPAPGETQYF,TGTGCCAGCAGCTTAGCCCCTGCGCCGGGGGAGACCCAGTACTTC
TRBV27,few,TRBJ2-7,TRBD1,CASSFLLPGQRMALSSYEQYF,TGTGCCAGCAGTTTTCTCCTACCGGGACAGCGAATGGCCCTGAGCTCCTACGAGCAGTACTTC
TRBV12-3/TRBV12-4,few,TRBJ1-6,.,CASSPGRINSPLHF,TGTGCCAGCAGTCCCGGACGGATTAATTCACCCCTCCACTTT
TRBV10-3,.,TRBJ2-1,TRBD1,CATADRYNEQFF,TGTGCCACCGCGGACAGGTACAATGAGCAGTTCTTC
TRBV24-1,.,TRBJ2-2,.,CATSDRPFGTFNTGELFF,TGTGCCACCAGTGACCGTCCTTTCGGGACATTCAACACCGGGGAGCTGTTTTTT
TRBV7-9,few,TRBJ2-3,.,CASVRDTQYF,TGTGCCAGCGTCAGAGATACGCAGTATTTT
TRBV27,.,TRBJ2-5,TRBD2,CASNHTEQTSGGQKETQYF,TGTGCCAGCAACCACACGGAGCAGACTAGCGGGGGGCAAAAAGAGACCCAGTACTTC
TRBV15,.,TRBJ2-5,TRBD1,CATSRDLRGGQHQETQYF,TGTGCCACCAGCAGAGATCTCCGTGGGGGACAGCACCAAGAGACCCAGTACTTC
TRBV5-5,.,TRBJ1-1,.,CASSPQQERNTEAFF,TGTGCCAGCAGCCCCCAACAGGAGCGGAACACTGAAGCTTTCTTT
TRBV5-5,.,TRBJ1-2,.,CASSWVRASNYGYTF,TGTGCCAGCAGCTGGGTCCGCGCTTCTAACTATGGCTACACCTTC
TRBV12-3/TRBV12-4,.,TRBJ2-1,TRBD1,CASSNRDRVKEQFF,TGTGCCAGCAGTAACCGGGACAGGGTTAAGGAGCAGTTCTTC
TRBV7-8,few,TRBJ2-1,TRBD2,CASSNRVGREFKYNEQFF,TGTGCCAGCAGTAATAGGGTAGGGCGGGAGTTTAAGTACAATGAGCAGTTCTTC
TRBV29-1,once,TRBJ2-4,TRBD1,CSVVSRTGEKNIQYF,TGCAGCGTTGTGTCCCGGACAGGGGAAAAAAACATTCAGTACTTC
TRBV29-1,.,TRBJ2-3,TRBD2,CSVVGLLAGGDTQYF,TGCAGCGTTGTAGGTCTGCTAGCGGGGGGTGATACGCAGTATTTT
TRBV6-4,few,TRBJ2-1,TRBD1,CASSDNRGLLFF,TGTGCCAGCAGTGACAACAGGGGGCTGTTGTTCTTC
TRBV5-1,.,TRBJ2-7,TRBD2,CASSSGGLAEYEQYF,TGCGCCAGCAGCTCCGGGGGACTAGCGGAATACGAGCAGTACTTC
TRBV12-3/TRBV12-4,.,TRBJ2-4,TRBD2,CASRRGDIQYF,TGTGCCAGCCGGCGGGGGGACATTCAGTACTTC
TRBV29-1,.,TRBJ2-7,.,CSAVWGAGHEQYF,TGCAGCGCTGTATGGGGGGCGGGGCACGAGCAGTACTTC
TRBV2,.,TRBJ2-3,.,CASGYGIKDTQYF,TGTGCCAGCGGGTACGGGATTAAAGATACGCAGTATTTT
TRBV11-2,.,TRBJ2-1,.,CASRSDWQPYNEQFF,TGTGCCAGCAGATCGGACTGGCAACCCTACAATGAGCAGTTCTTC